This is a list of T cell receptor beta chains from one sample in a study of blood T cells in healthy people across ages. MiXCR was run by TCRdb on the 5' RACE reads, yielding one entry per CDR3 protein. The data contain some 1.5 million distinct CDR3 sequences, 40% to 45% of them singletons. What was sequenced was blood. These receptors came from a woman aged 18-29 years in good health. The CDR3 runs from the conserved cysteine through the conserved F or W.

j_call v_call cdr3_aa
TRBJ1-6 TRBV6-1 CASGLTTPNNSPLHF
TRBJ2-5 TRBV12-3/TRBV12-4 CASSVWREGNEQYF
TRBJ1-1 TRBV6-5 CASSYSGRVALKAFF
TRBJ1-1 TRBV7-2 CASSLGTIMNTEAFF
TRBJ1-5 TRBV12-3/TRBV12-4 CASSLGVQGQPQHF
TRBJ1-4 TRBV27 CASRQGSSEKLFF
- TRBV12-3/TRBV12-4 CASRDRYLETQYF
TRBJ2-1 TRBV12-3/TRBV12-4 CASSRAQRRYNEQFF
TRBJ2-7 TRBV5-1 CASRLSGGLYEQYF
TRBJ2-3 TRBV5-1 CASSAPDRADTQYF